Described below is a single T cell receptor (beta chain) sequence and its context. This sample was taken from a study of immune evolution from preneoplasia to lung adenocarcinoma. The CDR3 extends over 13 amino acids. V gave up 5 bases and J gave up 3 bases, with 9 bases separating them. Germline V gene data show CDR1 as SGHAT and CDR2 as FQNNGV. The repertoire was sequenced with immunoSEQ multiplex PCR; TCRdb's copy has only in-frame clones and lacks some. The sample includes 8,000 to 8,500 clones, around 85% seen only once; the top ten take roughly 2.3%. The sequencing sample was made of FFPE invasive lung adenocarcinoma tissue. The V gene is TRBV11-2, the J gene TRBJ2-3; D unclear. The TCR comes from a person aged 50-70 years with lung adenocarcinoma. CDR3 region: CASSEKGTDTQYF. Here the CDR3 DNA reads TGTGCCAGCAGCGAAAAAGGAACAGATACGCAGTATTTT.